The sequence of this TCR beta chain was determined in a study of blood T cell repertoires in COVID-19. Study details: Italy, Spain and the United States were the sources of the convalescent and acute COVID-19 samples. PBMCs, B-cell-depleted T cells, or T cells provided the cDNA or gDNA that made up the material.

This clone was picked up a small number of times. The authors' processing: Researchers report that nucleated cell counts were estimated from reference gene primer amplification. Libraries were prepared by immunoSEQ multiplex PCR; TCRdb keeps only in-frame clonotypes and omits some of them. Clone size and V and J calls were adopted from that table, with D and trimming inferred from the DNA. The sample yields 40,000 or so clones, 92% seen once. The CDR3 consists of 16 residues. V lost 2 bases to trimming and J lost 2 bases; unmatched junction nucleotides: 4. CDR1 is LNHNV and CDR2 is YYDKDF in the germline V gene (reference sequence).

The chain has TRBV15 and TRBJ2-3; TRBD2 aligns across 10 bases. The specimen sequenced was peripheral blood. The sequence derives from a human donor in a cohort sampled during active COVID-19. CDR3 in DNA: TGTGCCACCAGCAGATTAGCGGGAGGCCTCACAGATACGCAGTATTTT. Amino acids: CATSRLAGGLTDTQYF.